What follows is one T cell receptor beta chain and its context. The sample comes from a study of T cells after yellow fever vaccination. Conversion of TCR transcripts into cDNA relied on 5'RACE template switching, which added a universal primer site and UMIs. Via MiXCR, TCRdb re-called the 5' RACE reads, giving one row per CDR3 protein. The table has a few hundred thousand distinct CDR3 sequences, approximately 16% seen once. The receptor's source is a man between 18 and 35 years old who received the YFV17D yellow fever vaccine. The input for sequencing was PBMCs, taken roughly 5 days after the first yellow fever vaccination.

CDR3 amino acids: CSVATGGLEQFF. As DNA, the CDR3 is TGCAGCGTTGCGACAGGGGGCTTAGAGCAGTTCTTC. V gene TRBV29-1 combines with J gene TRBJ2-1, with 10 bases that match TRBD1. After removal of 4 bases from V and 10 bases from J, the junction contained 4 bases not matched to a gene. Per germline, CDR1 SQVTM and CDR2 ANQGSEA. CDR3 length: 12 amino acids.